This entry features one T cell receptor (beta chain) sequence. This PCR relied on a set of 60 Vbeta primers and 13 Jbeta primers. The assay was immunoSEQ multiplex PCR, and TCRdb's table has in-frame clones only and misses some. The table includes under 250,000 clones, 82% detected once. Trimming at V came to 5 bases and at J to 1 base, leaving 11 bases not matched to a gene. Germline V gene lookup returns CDR1 SGHTA and CDR2 FQGNSA. CDR3 length: 16 residues. These data belong to a study of cytomegalovirus exposure and HLA in healthy donors. Whole-study context: Roughly 180 million T cells yielded around 100 million unique TCR beta sequences, as an earlier analysis found.

Sequencing was done on a sample of PBMCs. This rearrangement joins TRBV7-2 to TRBJ2-7, with 7 bases identical to TRBD2. The TCR was taken from a middle-aged woman in good health and CMV-seronegative. The chain's CDR3 is CASSLRPGTISYEQYF. CDR3 nucleotide sequence: TGTGCCAGCAGCCTCAGACCCGGGACTATATCCTACGAGCAGTACTTC.